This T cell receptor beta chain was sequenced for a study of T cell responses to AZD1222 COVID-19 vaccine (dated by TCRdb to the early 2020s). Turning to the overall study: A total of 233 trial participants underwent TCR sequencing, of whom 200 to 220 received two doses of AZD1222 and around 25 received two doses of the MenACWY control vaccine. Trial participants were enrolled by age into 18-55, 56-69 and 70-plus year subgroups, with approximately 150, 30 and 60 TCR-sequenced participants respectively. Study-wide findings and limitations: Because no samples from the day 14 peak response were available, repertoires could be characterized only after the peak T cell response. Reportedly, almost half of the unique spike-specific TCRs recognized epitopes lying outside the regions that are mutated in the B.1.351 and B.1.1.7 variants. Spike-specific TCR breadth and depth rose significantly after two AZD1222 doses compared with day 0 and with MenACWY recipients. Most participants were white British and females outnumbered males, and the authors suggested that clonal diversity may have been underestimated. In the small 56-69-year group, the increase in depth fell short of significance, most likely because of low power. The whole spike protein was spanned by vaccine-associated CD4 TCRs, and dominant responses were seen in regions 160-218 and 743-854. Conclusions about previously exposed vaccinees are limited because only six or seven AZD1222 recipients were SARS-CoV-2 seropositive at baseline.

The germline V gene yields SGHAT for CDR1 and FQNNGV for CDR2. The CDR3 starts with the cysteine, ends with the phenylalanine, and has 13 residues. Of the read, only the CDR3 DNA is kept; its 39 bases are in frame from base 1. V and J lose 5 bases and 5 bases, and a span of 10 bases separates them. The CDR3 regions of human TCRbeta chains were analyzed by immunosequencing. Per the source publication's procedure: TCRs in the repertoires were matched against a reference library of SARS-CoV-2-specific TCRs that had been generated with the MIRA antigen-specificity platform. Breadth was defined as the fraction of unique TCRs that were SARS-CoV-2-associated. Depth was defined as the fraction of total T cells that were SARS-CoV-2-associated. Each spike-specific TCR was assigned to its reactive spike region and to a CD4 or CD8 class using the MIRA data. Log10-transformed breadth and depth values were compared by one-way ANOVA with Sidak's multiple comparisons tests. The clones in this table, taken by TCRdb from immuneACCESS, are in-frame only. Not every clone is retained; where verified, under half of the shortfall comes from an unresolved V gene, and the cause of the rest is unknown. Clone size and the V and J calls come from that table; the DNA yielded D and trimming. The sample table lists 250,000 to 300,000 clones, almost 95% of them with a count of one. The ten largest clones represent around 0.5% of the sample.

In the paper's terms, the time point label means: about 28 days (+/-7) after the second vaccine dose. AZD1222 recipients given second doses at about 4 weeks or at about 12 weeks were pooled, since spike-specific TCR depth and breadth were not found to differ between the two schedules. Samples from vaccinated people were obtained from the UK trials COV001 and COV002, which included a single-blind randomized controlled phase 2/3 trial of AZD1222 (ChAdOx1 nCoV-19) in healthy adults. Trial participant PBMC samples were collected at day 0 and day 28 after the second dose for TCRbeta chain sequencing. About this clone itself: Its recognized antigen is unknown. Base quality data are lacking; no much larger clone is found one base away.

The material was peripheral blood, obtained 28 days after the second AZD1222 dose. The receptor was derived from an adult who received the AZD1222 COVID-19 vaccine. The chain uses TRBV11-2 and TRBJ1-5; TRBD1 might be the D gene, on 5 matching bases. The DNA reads TGTGCCAGCAGCCTCGGGGACGATCAGCCCCAGCATTTT. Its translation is CASSLGDDQPQHF.